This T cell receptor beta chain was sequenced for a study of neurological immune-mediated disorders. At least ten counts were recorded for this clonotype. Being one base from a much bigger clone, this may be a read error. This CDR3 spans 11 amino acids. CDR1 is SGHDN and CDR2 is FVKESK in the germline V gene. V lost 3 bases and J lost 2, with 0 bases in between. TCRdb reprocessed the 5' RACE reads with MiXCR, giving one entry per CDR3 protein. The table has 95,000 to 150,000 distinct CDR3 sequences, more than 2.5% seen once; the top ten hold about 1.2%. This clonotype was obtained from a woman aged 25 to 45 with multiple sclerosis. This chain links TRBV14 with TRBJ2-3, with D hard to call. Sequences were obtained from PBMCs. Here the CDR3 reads CASSHTDTQYF. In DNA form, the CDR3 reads TGTGCCAGCAGCCACACAGATACGCAGTATTTT.